This passage covers 9 T cell receptor beta chains from one sample sequenced in a study of CD8+ T cells in alopecia areata. Sequencing templates came from extracted RNA that was reverse transcribed into cDNA. Produced via immunoSEQ multiplex PCR; TCRdb's table is partial and in-frame only. The sample lists about 110,000 clones; 45% to 60% were seen once. The specimen sequenced was NKG2D-low CD8+ T cells sorted from blood. These receptor sequences come from a human donor with alopecia areata.

The chain recombines TRBV7-9 with TRBJ1-1, with D uncertain. The CDR3 contains 13 residues. CDR1 and CDR2 (germline): SEHNR, FQNEAQ (reference sequence). V was pared by 6 bases and J by 2 bases, with 10 bases between. The CDR3 protein is CASSFAPNTEAFF. The CDR3 DNA sequence: TGTGCCAGCAGTTTCGCACCAAACACTGAAGCTTTCTTT.

The rearrangement joins TRBV29-1 to TRBJ2-7; 7 bases are a match to TRBD2. The CDR3 is made up of 13 amino acids. The J segment lost 4 bases and the V segment lost 4 bases, leaving 7 bases of the junction unmatched. Germline V gene data show CDR1 as SQVTM and CDR2 as ANQGSEA. The chain's CDR3 is CSVVGDYRYEQYF. The CDR3 DNA reads TGCAGCGTTGTAGGGGACTACCGATACGAGCAGTACTTC.

The genes are TRBV6-5 and TRBJ2-2; 7 bases align to TRBD1. J gave up 7 bases and V 6 bases, and 11 bases lay outside the gene matches. The CDR3 totals 15 residues. Germline V lookup: CDR1 MNHEY, CDR2 SVGAGI. In nucleotides, the CDR3 is TGTGCCAGCAGGACAGGGTTACGGGTCGGCGGGGAGCTGTTTTTT. Encoded protein: CASRTGLRVGGELFF.

This clone was observed a handful of times. The chain carries TRBV29-1 and TRBJ2-3, with 9 positions matching TRBD1. There are 13 residues in the CDR3. Germline V gene sequence: CDR1 SQVTM, CDR2 ANQGSEA. The V segment lost 6 bases and the J segment 3 bases; nucleotides outside the gene matches: 4. The CDR3: CSVVTGGTDTQYF. As DNA, the CDR3 is TGCAGCGTCGTGACAGGGGGGACAGATACGCAGTATTTT.

V is TRBV29-1 and J is TRBJ2-5; D may correspond to TRBD1 or TRBD2 (5 bases each). Trimming shortened V by 1 base and J by 7 bases, and 25 bases separated the two germline ends. CDR1 SQVTM and CDR2 ANQGSEA come from the germline V gene. The CDR3 consists of 17 residues. CDR3 sequence: CSVEGGDLQFQHGTQYF. CDR3 nucleotides: TGCAGCGTTGAAGGAGGGGACCTCCAATTCCAACACGGGACCCAGTACTTC. The full variable domain, with the rest looked up from reference TRBV29-1 and TRBJ2-5, is SAVISQKPSRDICQRGTSLTIQCQVDSQVTMMFWYRQQPGQSLTLIATANQGSEATYESGFVIDKFPISRPNLTFSTLTVSNMSPEDSSIYLCSVEGGDLQFQHGTQYFGPGTRLLVL.

The rearrangement links TRBV13 to TRBJ2-7; 14 bases fit TRBD2. The germline V gene has CDR1 PRHDT and CDR2 FYEKMQ (reference sequence). The CDR3 runs 19 residues. V trimming: 1 base; J trimming: 2 bases; junction bases outside the gene matches: 10. The CDR3 is CASSLAGTSGRRGAYEQYF. CDR3 DNA: TGTGCCAGCAGCTTAGCCGGGACTAGCGGGAGAAGGGGCGCCTACGAGCAGTACTTC. The whole variable domain, filled in from reference TRBV13 and TRBJ2-7, reads AAGVIQSPRHLIKEKRETATLKCYPIPRHDTVYWYQQGPGQDPQFLISFYEKMQSDKGSIPDRFSAQQFSDYHSELNMSSLELGDSALYFCASSLAGTSGRRGAYEQYFGPGTRLTVT.

The chain is built from TRBV28 and TRBJ2-5; 11 bases line up with TRBD1. The germline CDR1 and CDR2 sequences are MDHEN and SYDVKM. J was trimmed by 4 bases and V by 6 bases; bases with no gene match: 7. This CDR3 comprises 15 residues. The DNA of the CDR3 is TGTGCCAGCAGATCGGACAGGGGGCTCGGAGAGACCCAGTACTTC. Translation: CASRSDRGLGETQYF.

The count of this clone is one. CDR3 residues: CASSLCACKAGELFF. CDR3 coding DNA: TGTGCCAGCAGTTTATGCGCCTGTAAGGCCGGGGAGCTGTTTTTT. V and J are TRBV28 and TRBJ2-2; no firm D call. Germline V lookup: CDR1 MDHEN, CDR2 SYDVKM. Trimming left V 0 bases short and J 6 bases short, with 11 bases between. This CDR3 has 15 amino acids.

CDR3 DNA sequence: TGTGCCAGCAGCTTAATGAGCAATCAGCCCCAGCATTTT. Translating it yields CASSLMSNQPQHF. The V and J genes are TRBV11-2 and TRBJ1-5; D remains ambiguous. Germline V CDR1 and CDR2: SGHAT, FQNNGV. The germline V and J ends were trimmed by 2 bases and 1 base, with 3 bases remaining between them. This CDR3 is built from 13 residues. Together with reference TRBV11-2 and TRBJ1-5, the CDR3 gives the full variable domain: EAGVAQSPRYKIIEKRQSVAFWCNPISGHATLYWYQQILGQGPKLLIQFQNNGVVDDSQLPKDRFSAERLKGVDSTLKIQPAKLEDSAVYLCASSLMSNQPQHFGDGTRLSIL.